This TCR beta chain was profiled in a study of cytomegalovirus exposure and HLA in healthy donors. The primer mix had 60 Vbeta and 13 Jbeta primers. Profiled with immunoSEQ multiplex PCR; TCRdb holds only in-frame clones, not every one. The data hold about 150,000 clones, with around four fifths observed a single time. This clone was picked up one time. V was shortened by 0 bases and J by 4 bases, with 14 bases between the two germline ends. The CDR3 is made up of 16 amino acids. Germline assignment: CDR1 SGDLS and CDR2 YYNGEE. The sequencing sample was made of PBMCs. This clonotype was obtained from a man aged 35 to 55 in good health and CMV-seronegative. The V and J genes are TRBV9 and TRBJ1-3; D is unclear. CDR3 DNA sequence: TGTGCCAGCAGCGTAGATCTTGCTATCGCAGGAAACACCATATATTTT. It codes for CASSVDLAIAGNTIYF.